This passage covers 19 T cell receptor beta chains from one sample sequenced in a study of T cell repertoires in cytomegalovirus infection. TCRdb processed the reads anew with MiXCR; each CDR3 protein has one entry. Of approximately 120,000 distinct CDR3 sequences in the sample, 25% to 30% were seen once. No antigen is known for these receptors. This specimen was CD8+ T cells from cultured PBMCs, taken from culture after CMV antigen stimulation. The origin of the receptors is a human donor in good health (CMV status not recorded). Some clones in this sample may be carry-over from other donors' samples.

The gene calls are TRBV6-1 and TRBJ2-7; a weak D match, TRBD1 (6 bases). Germline CDR1 MNHNS, CDR2 SASEGT. The CDR3 runs 14 residues. The ends were cut back, 5 bases at V and 5 bases at J, with 16 bases in the middle. CDR3 coding DNA: TGTGCCAGCAGTCGCCGACAGGCCGGGGACGAGCAGTACTTC. This sequence encodes CASSRRQAGDEQYF.

The rearrangement uses TRBV19 and TRBJ1-1, with D unclear. Trimming stripped 10 bases from V and 6 bases from J, with 12 bases between. CDR1 is LNHDA, CDR2 SQIVND, per germline (reference sequence). This CDR3 has 11 residues. The CDR3 DNA follows: TGTGCCACCATTGGCACCGCTGAAGCTTTCTTT. Its translation is CATIGTAEAFF. The full variable domain, rest sourced from reference TRBV19 and TRBJ1-1, is DGGITQSPKYLFRKEGQNVTLSCEQNLNHDAMYWYRQDPGQGLRLIYYSQIVNDFQKGDIAEGYSVSREKKESFPLTVTSAQKNPTAFYLCATIGTAEAFFGQGTRLTVV.

The V and J genes are TRBV20-1 and TRBJ2-7; 9 nucleotides match TRBD1. V was clipped by 1 base and J by 4 bases; unmatched bases: 5. The CDR3 runs 14 residues. Germline CDR1 reads DFQATT; CDR2 reads SNEGSKA (reference sequence). The CDR3 reads CSARGDRDGYEQYF. In DNA form, the CDR3 reads TGCAGTGCTAGAGGGGACAGGGACGGGTACGAGCAGTACTTC.

In its sample, this clonotype was seen a few times. The chain joins TRBV4-1 to TRBJ1-5, with D possibly matching TRBD1 (6 bases). V lost 4 bases, J lost 7 bases, and 17 bases lay in between. The V gene's germline CDR1 is MGHRA and CDR2 YSYEKL. The CDR3 sequence is 15 residues long. The CDR3 DNA reads as TGCGCCAGCAGCCGGGGAACAGGGAGTTACCAGCCCCAGCATTTT. It specifies CASSRGTGSYQPQHF.

This sequence joins TRBV11-2 and TRBJ2-3; 8 bases align to TRBD2. The V and J ends lost 5 bases and 2 bases, in that order; junction bases with no gene match: 6. CDR3 size: 15 residues. Germline V gives CDR1 SGHAT, CDR2 FQNNGV. The CDR3 DNA is TGTGCCAGCAGCCGCGGACTAGCAAACACAGATACGCAGTATTTT. This translates into CASSRGLANTDTQYF. The entire variable domain, with the rest obtained from reference TRBV11-2 and TRBJ2-3, is as follows: EAGVAQSPRYKIIEKRQSVAFWCNPISGHATLYWYQQILGQGPKLLIQFQNNGVVDDSQLPKDRFSAERLKGVDSTLKIQPAKLEDSAVYLCASSRGLANTDTQYFGPGTRLTVL.

This clonotype was observed a few times. The rearrangement uses TRBV12-3 or TRBV12-4 and TRBJ2-5; D may be TRBD1 (5 bases). The CDR3 length is 13 residues. Trimming removed 4 bases at V and 2 bases at J, with 8 bases between. In DNA form, the CDR3 reads TGTGCCAGCAGTTATGCAGGGCAAGAGACCCAGTACTTC. This sequence encodes CASSYAGQETQYF.

The chain combines TRBV5-1 with TRBJ2-3; D remains unclear. The CDR3 is made up of 14 amino acids. Trimming removed 2 bases at V and 2 bases at J, with 9 bases between. Germline lookup yields CDR1 SGHRS and CDR2 YFSETQ. In DNA, the CDR3 is TGCGCCAGCAGCTTATACTTTCCCACAGATACGCAGTATTTT. It yields the protein CASSLYFPTDTQYF.

V gene TRBV29-1 combines with J gene TRBJ1-4; D remains ambiguous. With 4 bases removed from V and 7 bases from J, the gap between germline ends came to 7 bases. The length of the CDR3 is 11 residues. From germline, CDR1 is SQVTM and CDR2 ANQGSEA. CDR3 coding DNA: TGCAGCGTTGGGCTACGTGAAAAACTGTTTTTT. Encoded protein: CSVGLREKLFF.

There are many counts of this clonotype. The genes are TRBV7-9 and TRBJ1-2; D not certain. The germline CDR1 and CDR2 sequences are SEHNR and FQNEAQ (reference sequence). The CDR3 sequence is 11 residues long. Deletions cut 10 bases from V and 1 base from J, with 7 bases between. DNA of the CDR3: TGTGCCACCTTTCATAACTATGGCTACACCTTC. Protein product: CATFHNYGYTF.

The CDR3: CASSPPGGGSYNEQFF. The CDR3 bases are TGTGCCAGCAGTCCCCCAGGAGGGGGCTCCTACAATGAGCAGTTCTTC. J is TRBJ2-1 and V is TRBV12-3 or TRBV12-4; D possibly uses TRBD1 or TRBD2 (6 bases each). V was cut by 5 bases and J by 0 bases, with 14 bases left in between. CDR3 size: 16 residues.

The sample holds many counts of this clonotype. CDR3: CASSLAGYTGELFF. The CDR3 DNA follows: TGTGCCAGCAGCTTAGCGGGGTACACCGGGGAGCTGTTTTTT. V usage is TRBV7-8 and J usage is TRBJ2-2; the D is unclear. Germline CDR1 is SGHVS and CDR2 is FQNEAQ. The CDR3 loop spans 14 amino acids. V lost 0 bases and J 3 bases, leaving 5 bases between the germline ends.

This clonotype appeared a few times. V and J are TRBV19 and TRBJ1-1; D ambiguous. Trimming took off 5 bases at V and 7 bases at J, with 14 bases between the two ends. The CDR3 is made up of 13 amino acids. Germline loops: CDR1 LNHDA, CDR2 SQIVND (reference sequence). For the CDR3, the DNA is TGTGCCAGTAGTCCGGATGGGTGGGTTGAAGCTTTCTTT. This sequence encodes CASSPDGWVEAFF.

This chain connects TRBV2 to TRBJ2-7, with 12 bases identical to TRBD2. CDR1 and CDR2 (germline): SNHLY, FYNNEI. V trimming: 1 base; J trimming: 5 bases; junction bases outside the gene matches: 6. The CDR3 length is 16 residues. This CDR3 is CASSEGGLAGWDEQYF. The CDR3 coding sequence is TGTGCCAGCAGTGAAGGAGGACTAGCGGGGTGGGACGAGCAGTACTTC.

This clonotype came up many times. The V call is TRBV11-2, the J call TRBJ1-1, with unresolved D. The length of the CDR3 is 14 residues. CDR1 is SGHAT and CDR2 is FQNNGV in the germline V gene. Trimming left V 5 bases short and J 10 bases short, with 20 bases between. CDR3 sequence reads: CASSPSLGQPGAFF. DNA of the CDR3: TGTGCCAGCAGCCCCAGCTTAGGGCAGCCTGGAGCTTTCTTT.

This clonotype was detected only a few times. This rearrangement joins TRBV27 to TRBJ2-1; weak D call: TRBD1 (5 bases). CDR3 length equals 13 residues. Germline assignment: CDR1 MNHEY and CDR2 SMNVEV (reference sequence). Trimming removed 3 bases at V and 10 bases at J, with 13 bases between. DNA of the CDR3: TGTGCCAGCAGTTTGGGCAGGGATTACGAGCAGTTCTTC. It codes for CASSLGRDYEQFF.

Remarks on this clonotype: At one of its ends the junction is not consistent with the germline gene, which may arise from a read error. This sequence joins TRBV7-8 and TRBJ2-1; 8 positions agree with TRBD2. The germline gives CDR1 SGHVS, CDR2 FQNEAQ. CDR3 size: 13 residues. The CDR3 loop reads CTSSGGPYNEQFF. Written as DNA, the CDR3 is TGTACCAGCAGCGGGGGACCATACAATGAGCAGTTCTTC.

This clonotype has only a few counts. The gene calls are TRBV20-1 and TRBJ2-5; D remains ambiguous. Deletions cut 5 bases from V and 0 bases from J, with 19 bases between. From germline, CDR1 is DFQATT and CDR2 SNEGSKA (reference sequence). CDR3 length: 16 amino acids. In DNA form, the CDR3 reads TGCAGTGCTTCCTTCAGTGGCCTCACGTACCAAGAGACCCAGTACTTC. Translated: CSASFSGLTYQETQYF.

V gene TRBV7-9 combines with J gene TRBJ1-6, with D maybe TRBD1 (5 bases). V lost 4 bases and J lost 7, with 14 bases in between. Germline V gene lookup returns CDR1 SEHNR and CDR2 FQNEAQ (reference sequence). The CDR3 runs to 15 residues. The CDR3 sequence is CASSSGDSRNSPLHF. The CDR3 region has the DNA TGTGCCAGCAGCTCGGGGGATTCTCGCAATTCACCCCTCCACTTT.

This clonotype turned up a few times. The chain carries TRBV20-1 and TRBJ1-2; TRBD1 agrees at 7 bases. The CDR3 loop spans 13 amino acids. V was clipped by 0 bases and J by 8 bases; unmatched bases: 6. Germline CDR1 DFQATT, CDR2 SNEGSKA (reference sequence). CDR3 DNA: TGCAGTGCTAGAGATAGAGGGGGCGGAGGCTACACCTTC. This sequence encodes CSARDRGGGGYTF.